The source of this T cell receptor (beta chain) is a study of beta chain features in type 1 diabetes. Study information: Age, gender, cell numbers and subset yield matched between patients and controls. Notes on the study in general: Highly expressing activated T cells could be over-counted with a cDNA template. A greater similarity of naive, central memory and Treg TCRB repertoires was seen among patients than among healthy donors. Type 1 diabetes patients showed a moderate but significant shortening of TCRB CDR3s in all four CD4+ subsets.

The sequenced template was cDNA made from the entire isolated RNA. Only in-frame clones appear in the TCRdb table, and some are missing; sequencing was by immunoSEQ multiplex PCR. The sample has 630,000 or so clones; over 11% are singletons. The V gene end was trimmed by 9 bases and the J gene end by 1 base; junction bases not matched to a gene: 12. The germline gives CDR1 LNHDA, CDR2 SQIVND (reference sequence). The CDR3 sequence is 15 residues long. This clone showed up just a few times. Its antigen is as yet unknown. What was sequenced was naive CD4+ T cells from blood. This sequence originates from a man younger than 35 with type 1 diabetes. The rearrangement joins TRBV19 to TRBJ2-7, with 7 bases aligning to TRBD1. The CDR3 bases are TGTGCCAGCAAATCTAAGGGACAGTTTTCCTACGAGCAGTACTTC. Translating gives CASKSKGQFSYEQYF.